Shown below are 11 T cell receptor beta chains from a single sample sequenced in a study of blood T cell repertoires in COVID-19. Method: immunoSEQ multiplex PCR; TCRdb's copy keeps in-frame clones and lacks some. In the table there are some 200,000 clones, roughly four fifths of which are singletons. The sequenced sample consisted of PBMCs or T cells enriched from blood (not recorded which). The receptors come from a man aged 35 to 55 who had recovered from COVID-19.

This clone has a handful of counts. The V and J genes are TRBV29-1 and TRBJ1-2; 7 nucleotides match TRBD1. CDR3 size: 18 residues. The germline V gene encodes CDR1 SQVTM and CDR2 ANQGSEA. V shed 5 bases, J shed 0 bases, and the junction held 18 bases outside the gene matches. The CDR3 nucleotides read TGCAGCGTTTCCCTAGAGGACAGGCCTGATTCTTCTAACTATGGCTACACCTTC. This codes for CSVSLEDRPDSSNYGYTF.

This clone has a single count. The V call is TRBV28, the J call TRBJ1-5; unclear D gene. CDR3 length: 12 amino acids. Germline values: CDR1 MDHEN, CDR2 SYDVKM. Trimming pared 5 bases from V and 5 bases from J, leaving 7 bases between. The CDR3 sequence: CASSGQYQPQHF. The CDR3, as DNA: TGTGCCAGCAGTGGCCAGTATCAGCCCCAGCATTTT. The variable domain in full, completed from reference TRBV28 and TRBJ1-5, reads DVKVTQSSRYLVKRTGEKVFLECVQDMDHENMFWYRQDPGLGLRLIYFSYDVKMKEKGDIPEGYSVSREKKERFSLILESASTNQTSMYLCASSGQYQPQHFGDGTRLSIL.

This clone has only a few counts. CDR3 coding DNA: TGTGCCAGCAGTGAAGGGTTCACCAGGAACACCATATATTTT. Protein sequence: CASSEGFTRNTIYF. The V call is TRBV6-1, the J call TRBJ1-3; D gene ambiguous. The V end was cut by 1 base, the J end by 7 bases, with 11 bases between. CDR3 length: 14 amino acids. Germline CDR1 reads MNHNS; CDR2 reads SASEGT.

In this sample, this clone turned up once. The J gene is TRBJ2-3, the V gene TRBV29-1, with 7 nucleotides matching TRBD2. The germline V gene has CDR1 SQVTM and CDR2 ANQGSEA. The CDR3 covers 14 residues. The trim removed 3 bases at V and 4 bases at J, leaving 7 bases unmatched. The CDR3 DNA reads TGCAGCGTTGAGGGGCAGGGAGGGGCAGATACGCAGTATTTT. Protein: CSVEGQGGADTQYF.

The chain couples TRBV7-3 to TRBJ1-5; tentative D call: TRBD1 (5 bases). V was trimmed by 1 base and J by 1 base, leaving 8 bases between them. The CDR3 extends over 15 amino acids. Looked up from germline, CDR1 is SGHTA and CDR2 is FQGTGA. The CDR3 DNA follows: TGTGCCAGCAGCTTAATCGGGGGGAGCAATCAGCCCCAGCATTTT. Its protein product is CASSLIGGSNQPQHF.

CDR3 in amino acids: CASSPIMAIQEGEQYF. In DNA, the CDR3 is TGTGCCAGCAGCCCAATTATGGCCATCCAGGAGGGCGAGCAGTACTTC. The gene calls are TRBV7-6 and TRBJ2-7, with a weak D call TRBD2 (6 bases). Looked up from germline, CDR1 is SGHVS and CDR2 is FNYEAQ. Trimming took 5 bases from V and 6 from J, leaving 23 bases between them. The CDR3 is 16 residues long.

This chain connects TRBV7-8 to TRBJ2-1; 8 bases align to TRBD2. CDR1 SGHVS and CDR2 FQNEAQ come from the germline V gene. Germline trimming cut 5 bases from V and 5 bases from J; bases unmatched to any gene: 8. The CDR3 covers 15 residues. The CDR3 DNA reads TGTGCCAGCAGCCAGAACGTAGCGGGAAACAATGAGCAGTTCTTC. It codes for CASSQNVAGNNEQFF.

This clone was found once. This rearrangement joins TRBV2 to TRBJ1-2; 8 bases are shared with TRBD1. Per the germline V gene, CDR1 is SNHLY and CDR2 is FYNNEI. CDR3 length: 15 residues. V lost 2 bases to trimming and J lost 7 bases; unmatched junction nucleotides: 9. The CDR3 DNA follows: TGTGCCAGCAGTGAATATGGACAGGGTGGATTTGGCTACACCTTC. It translates to CASSEYGQGGFGYTF.

The CDR3 DNA reads as TGTGCCAGCAGCGTTTTGGGTCTAGCTGATACGCAGTATTTT. Translated: CASSVLGLADTQYF. This chain joins TRBV7-2 and TRBJ2-3; a weak D match, TRBD2 (5 bases). Germline CDR1 SGHTA, CDR2 FQGNSA. The CDR3 contains 14 residues. Trimming took 5 bases from V and 6 from J, leaving 15 bases between them.

This clone was seen many times. The chain couples TRBV7-9 to TRBJ2-7, with 15 positions matching TRBD2. J was trimmed by 5 bases and V by 5 bases; bases with no gene match: 13. The V gene's germline CDR1 is SEHNR and CDR2 FQNEAQ (reference sequence). The CDR3 runs 18 residues. Here the CDR3 reads CASSHHLGLAGGDDEQYF. CDR3 DNA: TGTGCCAGCAGCCACCACTTGGGACTAGCGGGAGGAGACGACGAGCAGTACTTC.

The CDR3 sequence is CASSVTGYTEAFF. In DNA, the CDR3 is TGCGCCAGCAGCGTCACAGGGTACACTGAAGCTTTCTTT. The gene calls are TRBV5-1 and TRBJ1-1, with a tentative D call TRBD1 (6 bases). The CDR3 has 13 amino acids. Trimming shortened V by 4 bases and J by 3 bases, and 10 bases separated the two germline ends. Germline V gene sequence: CDR1 SGHRS, CDR2 YFSETQ.